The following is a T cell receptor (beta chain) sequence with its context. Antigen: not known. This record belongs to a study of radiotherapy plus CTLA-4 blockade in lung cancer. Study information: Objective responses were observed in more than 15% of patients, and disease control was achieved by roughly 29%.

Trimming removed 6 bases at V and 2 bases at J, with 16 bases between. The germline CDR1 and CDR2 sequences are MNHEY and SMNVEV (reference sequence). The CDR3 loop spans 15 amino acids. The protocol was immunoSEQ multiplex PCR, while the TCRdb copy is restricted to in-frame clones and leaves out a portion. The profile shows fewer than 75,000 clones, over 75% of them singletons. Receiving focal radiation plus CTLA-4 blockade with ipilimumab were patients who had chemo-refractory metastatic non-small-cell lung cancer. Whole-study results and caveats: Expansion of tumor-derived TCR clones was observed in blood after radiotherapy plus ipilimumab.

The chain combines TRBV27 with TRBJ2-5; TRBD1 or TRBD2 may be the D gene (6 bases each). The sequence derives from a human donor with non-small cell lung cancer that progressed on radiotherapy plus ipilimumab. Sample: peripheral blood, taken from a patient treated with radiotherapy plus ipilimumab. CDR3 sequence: CASSRLGGLQETQYF. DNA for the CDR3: TGTGCCAGCAGCCGTCTGGGGGGCCTTCAAGAGACCCAGTACTTC.